These 11 T cell receptor beta chains came from one sample sequenced in a study of T-cell memory formation after mild COVID-19. Each CDR3 protein is one row after TCRdb ran MiXCR on the 5' RACE reads. The table lists 350,000 or so distinct CDR3 sequences, 20% to 25% of them singletons. The material sequenced was PBMCs or a T cell subset sorted from them (not recorded which). The receptors were gathered from a man younger than 30 who had mild COVID-19 (a few samples of this study predate the infection). Cell type and time point are not known.

This clonotype has only a few counts. The CDR3 protein is CSARDERGGKDTQYF. In DNA form, the CDR3 reads TGCAGTGCTAGAGATGAGCGGGGGGGCAAAGATACGCAGTATTTT. V gene TRBV20-1 combines with J gene TRBJ2-3; 10 bases match TRBD2. CDR3 length: 15 amino acids. The trim removed 0 bases at V and 5 bases at J, leaving 5 bases unmatched. Germline V gives CDR1 DFQATT, CDR2 SNEGSKA (reference sequence).

The chain uses TRBV7-2 and TRBJ2-2; 8 bases align to TRBD2. Germline V lookup: CDR1 SGHTA, CDR2 FQGNSA. Trimming took 7 bases from V and 5 from J; bases not matched to a gene: 12. The CDR3 is made up of 16 amino acids. CDR3 amino acids: CASTSNSGGGTGELFF. DNA for the CDR3: TGTGCCAGCACCAGCAACAGCGGGGGAGGAACCGGGGAGCTGTTTTTT.

This clonotype was detected only a few times. The chain is built from TRBV6-5 and TRBJ2-6; 7 bases align to TRBD2. With V trimmed by 0 bases and J by 0 bases, 14 bases remained unmatched. CDR1 and CDR2 from the germline V gene are MNHEY and SVGAGI. The CDR3 length is 21 residues. CDR3 sequence (DNA): TGTGCCAGCAGTTACTCCCCTGGAAGAGGGAGGGGCTCCTCTGGGGCCAACGTCCTGACTTTC. The encoded protein is CASSYSPGRGRGSSGANVLTF.

This clonotype has a count of ten or more. The genes are TRBV7-9 and TRBJ2-2; D not certain. V shed 1 base and J shed 4 bases, with 16 bases lying between them. Per germline, CDR1 SEHNR and CDR2 FQNEAQ (reference sequence). This CDR3 is 17 amino acids long. CDR3 nucleotides: TGTGCCAGCAGCTTAGGACTTGAGGTTCTTACCACCGGGGAGCTGTTTTTT. Residues: CASSLGLEVLTTGELFF.

Only a few counts were recorded for this clonotype. The genes are TRBV29-1 and TRBJ1-1; D not resolved. V lost 6 bases and J lost 11, with 7 bases in between. The germline CDR1 and CDR2 sequences are SQVTM and ANQGSEA. CDR3 length equals 8 residues. The CDR3 here is CSVPEAFF. The CDR3 DNA reads as TGCAGCGTGCCCGAGGCTTTCTTT.

This clonotype was detected ten times or more. The J gene is TRBJ2-7, the V gene TRBV6-5; TRBD1 might be the D (6 bases). Germline V gives CDR1 MNHEY, CDR2 SVGAGI. V was pared by 6 bases and J by 0 bases, with 12 bases between. This CDR3 has 14 amino acids. CDR3 region: CASRPRGGSYEQYV. The DNA for the CDR3 is TGTGCCAGCAGACCCAGGGGTGGCTCCTACGAGCAGTACGTC.

The rearrangement links TRBV5-6 to TRBJ1-2; D gene uncertain. This CDR3 region has 14 residues. The germline V gene encodes CDR1 SGHDT and CDR2 YYEEEE. Between the trimmed V and J ends, which lost 0 bases and 1 base, there was a span of 7 bases. CDR3 protein: CASSLGGINYGYTF. DNA of the CDR3: TGTGCCAGCAGCTTGGGAGGGATTAACTATGGCTACACCTTC. Drawing the rest from reference TRBV5-6 and TRBJ1-2, the complete variable domain is DAGVTQSPTHLIKTRGQQVTLRCSPKSGHDTVSWYQQALGQGPQFIFQYYEEEERQRGNFPDRFSGHQFPNYSSELNVNALLLGDSALYLCASSLGGINYGYTFGSGTRLTVV.

The J gene is TRBJ1-1, the V gene TRBV11-2; 7 bases align to TRBD1. V dropped 2 bases and J dropped 10; count of bases not matched to a gene: 7. This CDR3 has 13 residues. Germline V lookup: CDR1 SGHAT, CDR2 FQNNGV. The CDR3 bases are TGTGCCAGCAGCTTACTCTACAGGGGTTCAGCTTTCTTT. Residues: CASSLLYRGSAFF. Full variable domain (outside the CDR3, taken from reference TRBV11-2 and TRBJ1-1): EAGVAQSPRYKIIEKRQSVAFWCNPISGHATLYWYQQILGQGPKLLIQFQNNGVVDDSQLPKDRFSAERLKGVDSTLKIQPAKLEDSAVYLCASSLLYRGSAFFGQGTRLTVV.

The rearrangement joins TRBV7-9 to TRBJ2-7, with D perhaps TRBD1 (6 bases). The CDR3 has 15 amino acids. Trimming shortened V by 1 base and J by 4 bases, and 14 bases separated the two germline ends. CDR1 is SEHNR and CDR2 is FQNEAQ in the germline V gene (reference sequence). The DNA of the CDR3 is TGTGCCAGCAGCTTAGGGACAGTGAACCCTTACGAGCAGTACTTC. Its translation: CASSLGTVNPYEQYF.

J is TRBJ2-7 and V is TRBV5-4; TRBD1 or TRBD2 may be the D gene (5 bases each). The CDR3 is made up of 15 amino acids. From germline, CDR1 is SGHNT and CDR2 YYREEE (reference sequence). V lost 1 base to trimming and J lost 0 bases, with 11 bases between them. The CDR3 region is CASSLPRGISYEQYF. The CDR3 DNA reads as TGTGCCAGCAGCTTGCCGAGGGGCATCTCCTACGAGCAGTACTTC.

The chain combines TRBV20-1 with TRBJ2-7; no clear D. Germline V gene sequence: CDR1 DFQATT, CDR2 SNEGSKA (reference sequence). Trimming cost V 2 bases and J 2 bases, with 7 bases left between them. This CDR3 comprises 12 residues. Written as DNA, the CDR3 is TGCAGTGCTAGACGGGCGGCCTACGAGCAGTACTTC. Its translation: CSARRAAYEQYF.